This T cell receptor beta chain was captured in a study of CD8 T cells in Susac syndrome. Sequencing of TCR beta drew on CD8+ and CD4+ T cells from blood. The CD8+ and CD4+ T cells were negatively isolated, with the TEMRA cells enriched by FACS. Per the germline V gene, CDR1 is LNHDA and CDR2 is SQIVND (reference sequence). The CDR3 consists of 12 residues. V lost 6 bases to trimming and J lost 8 bases, with 10 bases between them. With random hexamers, about 0.45 to 1 ug RNA was reverse transcribed. Amplification of TCR beta CDR3 spanned 54 Vbeta and 13 Jbeta via immunoSEQ multiplex PCR. Each CDR3 protein is one row after TCRdb ran MiXCR on the immunoSEQ multiplex PCR reads. The repertoire holds hundreds of thousands of distinct CDR3 sequences, with approximately 85% as singletons.

The V call is TRBV19, the J call TRBJ1-4; D call uncertain. The sequence came from a human donor with multiple sclerosis. The sample taken for sequencing was CD8+ T cells from PBMCs. CDR3 DNA sequence: TGTGCCAGTAGAACCGCCAAAGAAAAACTGTTTTTT. Translated, it gives CASRTAKEKLFF.